Shown below are 14 T cell receptor beta chains from a single sample sequenced in a study of cytomegalovirus exposure and HLA in healthy donors. PCR involved 60 Vbeta and 13 Jbeta primers. Data came from immunoSEQ multiplex PCR; TCRdb stores just in-frame clones and leaves some out. The data show 120,000 to 150,000 clones, over 8% seen once. The sample was PBMCs. Receptors originate from a male donor in good health and CMV-seronegative.

V gene TRBV7-3 combines with J gene TRBJ2-1; tentatively, D is TRBD2 (5 bases). With 1 base removed from V and 8 bases from J, the gap between germline ends came to 12 bases. This CDR3 comprises 14 residues. Germline-derived CDR1 and CDR2 are SGHTA and FQGTGA. CDR3 DNA sequence: TGTGCCAGCAGCTTAATGGGCGGACTCGATGAGCAGTTCTTC. This sequence encodes CASSLMGGLDEQFF.

The table lists this clone with a few counts. This rearrangement joins TRBV27 to TRBJ2-6, with 8 bases matching TRBD1. V lost 1 base and J lost 1; bases outside the gene matches: 3. CDR3 length: 17 residues. From germline, CDR1 is MNHEY and CDR2 SMNVEV (reference sequence). The chain's CDR3 is CASSLWTGRSGANVLTF. CDR3 nucleotides: TGTGCCAGCAGTTTATGGACAGGGAGGTCTGGGGCCAACGTCCTGACTTTC.

On this clone itself: The same CDR3 also results from other DNA sequences found in this sample. The rearrangement uses TRBV5-1 and TRBJ2-7, with D possibly matching TRBD1 (6 bases). V gave up 4 bases and J gave up 3 bases, with 8 bases separating them. CDR3 length: 12 residues. Germline values: CDR1 SGHRS, CDR2 YFSETQ. The CDR3 sequence: CASSTDSYEQYF. The DNA for the CDR3 is TGCGCCAGCAGCACGGACAGCTACGAGCAGTACTTC. The whole variable domain, filled in from reference TRBV5-1 and TRBJ2-7, reads KAGVTQTPRYLIKTRGQQVTLSCSPISGHRSVSWYQQTPGQGLQFLFEYFSETQRNKGNFPGRFSGRQFSNSRSEMNVSTLELGDSALYLCASSTDSYEQYFGPGTRLTVT.

The table lists this clone with a few counts. The chain links TRBV7-9 to TRBJ2-4; 7 bases are shared with TRBD2. With V trimmed by 5 bases and J by 6 bases, 10 bases remained unmatched. Germline V gives CDR1 SEHNR, CDR2 FQNEAQ (reference sequence). There are 15 residues in the CDR3. DNA of the CDR3: TGTGCCAGCAGCCCTCCGGGGGGAATAAGAAACATTCAGTACTTC. Amino acid sequence: CASSPPGGIRNIQYF.

This rearrangement joins TRBV5-1 to TRBJ2-7; D gene uncertain. With 0 bases removed from V and 0 bases from J, the gap between germline ends came to 7 bases. Germline values: CDR1 SGHRS, CDR2 YFSETQ. This CDR3 spans 14 amino acids. The CDR3 nucleotides are TGCGCCAGCAGCTTGGTGGTCAGCTCCTACGAGCAGTACTTC. Protein product: CASSLVVSSYEQYF.

The chain combines TRBV5-5 with TRBJ1-6, with 7 bases identical to TRBD1. This CDR3 is built from 16 residues. Per the germline V gene, CDR1 is SGHKS and CDR2 is YYEKEE (reference sequence). The ends lost 4 bases at V and 7 bases at J; junction bases unmatched: 11. As DNA, the CDR3 is TGTGCCAGCAGCACCGTCGGACAGGAGCCCAATTCACCCCTCCACTTT. It yields the protein CASSTVGQEPNSPLHF.

The chain is built from TRBV7-9 and TRBJ2-7; no definite D call. Trimming took off 1 base at V and 2 bases at J, with 6 bases between the two ends. The CDR3 contains 13 residues. The V gene's germline CDR1 is SEHNR and CDR2 FQNEAQ (reference sequence). DNA of the CDR3: TGTGCCAGCAGCTTAGAATCCGCCTACGAGCAGTACTTC. Protein sequence: CASSLESAYEQYF.

The CDR3 nucleotides read TGTGCCAGCAGCCAACGAGACAGGAGCAATCAGCCCCAGCATTTT. It yields the protein CASSQRDRSNQPQHF. The genes are TRBV14 and TRBJ1-5; perhaps TRBD1 as D (6 bases). The V and J ends lost 2 bases and 1 base respectively, with 9 bases between them. There are 15 residues in the CDR3. The V gene's germline CDR1 is SGHDN and CDR2 FVKESK. The entire variable domain, with the rest obtained from reference TRBV14 and TRBJ1-5, is as follows: EAGVTQFPSHSVIEKGQTVTLRCDPISGHDNLYWYRRVMGKEIKFLLHFVKESKQDESGMPNNRFLAERTGGTYSTLKVQPAELEDSGVYFCASSQRDRSNQPQHFGDGTRLSIL.

The chain has TRBV7-9 and TRBJ1-1; 8 positions match TRBD1. Germline CDR1 reads SEHNR; CDR2 reads FQNEAQ (reference sequence). V was pared by 5 bases and J by 0 bases, with 8 bases of the junction left unmatched. The CDR3 is 16 amino acids. CDR3 sequence: CASSPYGQGMNTEAFF. The CDR3 DNA is TGTGCCAGCAGCCCTTATGGACAGGGCATGAACACTGAAGCTTTCTTT.

This clone was detected only a few times. The rearrangement links TRBV7-9 to TRBJ2-2, with 8 bases matching TRBD1. The V gene's germline CDR1 is SEHNR and CDR2 FQNEAQ (reference sequence). The CDR3 spans 15 residues. With V trimmed by 5 bases and J by 4 bases, 6 bases remained unmatched. The CDR3 is CASSIQGAVTGELFF. In nucleotides, the CDR3 is TGTGCCAGCAGCATTCAGGGGGCAGTCACCGGGGAGCTGTTTTTT.

This clone appeared a few times. The chain uses TRBV4-1 and TRBJ1-5; D ambiguous. V dropped 3 bases and J dropped 1 base, with 13 bases sitting between them. Germline assignment: CDR1 MGHRA and CDR2 YSYEKL. This CDR3 contains 16 residues. In DNA form, the CDR3 reads TGCGCCAGCAGCCATCTCCCTAGGGAGAGCAATCAGCCCCAGCATTTT. Translating gives CASSHLPRESNQPQHF.

This clone was seen more than once but under ten times. CDR3 protein: CASSADRALGLGEQFF. CDR3 coding DNA: TGTGCCAGCAGCGCCGACAGGGCATTAGGGCTCGGGGAGCAGTTCTTC. The chain is built from TRBV7-7 and TRBJ2-1, with 7 bases identical to TRBD1. V was pared by 5 bases and J by 10 bases, with 17 bases of the junction left unmatched. This CDR3 comprises 16 residues. Looked up from germline, CDR1 is SSHAT and CDR2 is FNYEAQ (reference sequence).

In this sample, this clone turned up a few times. The CDR3 region is CASSPPDRGEKLFF. The CDR3 bases are TGTGCCAGTAGTCCCCCCGACAGGGGGGAAAAACTGTTTTTT. The chain uses TRBV19 and TRBJ1-4; 9 bases fit TRBD1. This CDR3 comprises 14 residues. Germline V gene lookup returns CDR1 LNHDA and CDR2 SQIVND (reference sequence). V shed 5 bases, J shed 8 bases, and the junction held 6 bases outside the gene matches.

This rearrangement joins TRBV27 to TRBJ1-5; 8 nucleotides align to TRBD1. Germline trimming cut 3 bases from V and 6 bases from J; bases unmatched to any gene: 7. This CDR3 comprises 15 residues. Germline V CDR1 and CDR2: MNHEY, SMNVEV (reference sequence). The CDR3 spells CASSFRTGTGQPQHF. CDR3 coding DNA: TGTGCCAGCAGTTTCAGGACAGGGACCGGTCAGCCCCAGCATTTT.